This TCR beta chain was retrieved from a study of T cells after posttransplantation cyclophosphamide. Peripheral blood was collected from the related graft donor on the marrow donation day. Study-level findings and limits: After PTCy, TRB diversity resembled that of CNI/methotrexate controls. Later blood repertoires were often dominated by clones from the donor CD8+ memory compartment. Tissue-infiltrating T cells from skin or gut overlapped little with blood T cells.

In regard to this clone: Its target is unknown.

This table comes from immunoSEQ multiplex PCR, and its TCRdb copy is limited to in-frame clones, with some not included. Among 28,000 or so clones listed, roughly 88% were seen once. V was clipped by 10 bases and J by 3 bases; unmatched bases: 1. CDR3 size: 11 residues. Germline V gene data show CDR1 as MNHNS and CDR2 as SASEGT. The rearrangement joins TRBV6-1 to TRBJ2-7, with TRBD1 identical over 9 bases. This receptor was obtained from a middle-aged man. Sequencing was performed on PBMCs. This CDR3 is CATTGGYEQYF. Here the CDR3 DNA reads TGTGCCACGACAGGGGGCTACGAGCAGTACTTC.